This TCR beta chain is drawn from a study of OX40 agonist ivuxolimab in advanced cancers. The overall study: Prior checkpoint blockade (anti-PD-1, anti-PD-L1 or anti-CTLA-4) was permitted; under 50% had it. There were three patients with partial responses, one having hepatocellular carcinoma and two cutaneous melanoma.

The method was immunoSEQ multiplex PCR; TCRdb's version includes in-frame clones alone and lacks a portion of them. The data show 40,000 to 50,000 clones, 65% to 90% seen once. V dropped 1 base and J dropped 5 bases, with 8 bases sitting between them. The CDR3 is 13 amino acids. Looked up from germline, CDR1 is SEHNR and CDR2 is FQNEAQ (reference sequence). Details on this clone: Its antigen is as yet unknown.

Study-level results: Researchers report that CD8+ T cells had, on average, more expanded clones than CD4+. Partial responders at 0.1-3.0 mg/kg had among the lowest clonal expansion.

This chain uses TRBV7-9 with TRBJ2-5; D uncertain. The sample here was CD4+ or CD8+ T cells sorted from blood, taken in a trial of the OX40 agonist ivuxolimab. The source of this sequence is an adult with an advanced solid tumor such as melanoma, head and neck, liver or kidney cancer. CDR3 protein: CASSLVSPETQYF. CDR3 coding DNA: TGTGCCAGCAGCTTAGTTAGTCCGGAGACCCAGTACTTC.